This T cell receptor (beta chain) derives from a study of graft-versus-host responses after intestinal transplantation. Worth noting for this clone: Its antigen is not known.

Libraries were prepared by immunoSEQ multiplex PCR; TCRdb keeps only in-frame clonotypes and omits some of them. The sample carries under 80,000 clones, 92% recorded once. Notes on the study in general: Declines in HvG clones occurring early post-transplant were associated with peak circulating GvH clone levels.

This CDR3 region has 11 residues. V was pared by 4 bases and J by 11 bases, with 9 bases between. CDR1 is LNHDA, CDR2 SQIVND, per germline (reference sequence). The specimen was PBMCs, collected 98 days after intestinal transplantation. The chain recombines TRBV19 with TRBJ1-5, with D maybe TRBD1 (6 bases). The sequence was collected from a human patient who received an intestinal transplant, so some T cells may come from the graft donor. The CDR3 reads CASSTGQTQHF. For the CDR3, the DNA is TGTGCCAGTAGTACCGGACAGACCCAGCATTTT.